One and the same sample provided the 28 T cell receptor beta chains below, sequenced in a study of T cells after yellow fever vaccination. TCRdb re-called the 5' RACE reads with MiXCR, one entry per CDR3 protein. The sample has over 120,000 distinct CDR3 sequences, 5% to 8% seen once. The sequencing used CD4+ T cells sorted from PBMCs, collected 10 days after the yellow fever booster vaccination. The receptors here all came from a man aged 30 to 45 who received the YFV17D yellow fever vaccine.

There are many counts of this clonotype. This sequence joins TRBV7-9 and TRBJ2-1; TRBD2 aligns across 11 bases. The germline V gene encodes CDR1 SEHNR and CDR2 FQNEAQ (reference sequence). This CDR3 contains 17 residues. Trimming cost V 5 bases and J 5 bases; bases outside gene matches: 11. The DNA for the CDR3 is TGTGCCAGCAGCCCCCCGCTCGCGACTAGCGGGGACAATGAGCAGTTCTTC. Its protein is CASSPPLATSGDNEQFF. The full variable domain, rest sourced from reference TRBV7-9 and TRBJ2-1, is DTGVSQNPRHKITKRGQNVTFRCDPISEHNRLYWYRQTLGQGPEFLTYFQNEAQLEKSRLLSDRFSAERPKGSFSTLEIQRTEQGDSAMYLCASSPPLATSGDNEQFFGPGTRLTVL.

This clonotype was recorded at least ten times. The rearrangement links TRBV5-1 to TRBJ2-1; a possible D gene is TRBD1 (5 bases). V lost 4 bases and J lost 0, with 17 bases in between. From germline, CDR1 is SGHRS and CDR2 YFSETQ. The CDR3 sequence is 17 residues long. The CDR3, as DNA: TGCGCCAGCAGCCGTTATCGAACAGGAGTCTCCTACAATGAGCAGTTCTTC. This translates into CASSRYRTGVSYNEQFF.

The chain links TRBV7-2 to TRBJ2-6; D not certain. Between the trimmed V and J ends, which lost 1 base and 9 bases, there was a span of 7 bases. CDR1 and CDR2 (germline): SGHTA, FQGNSA. The CDR3 is made up of 13 amino acids. The CDR3 here is CASSLVLDNVLTF. In DNA, the CDR3 is TGTGCCAGCAGCTTAGTGTTGGACAACGTCCTGACTTTC.

There are many counts of this clonotype. J is TRBJ2-1 and V is TRBV20-1, with D uncertain. V was clipped by 6 bases and J by 0 bases, with 12 bases between them. The CDR3 runs to 14 residues. Germline V gene sequence: CDR1 DFQATT, CDR2 SNEGSKA (reference sequence). Here the CDR3 reads CSASFGHSYNEQFF. The CDR3 DNA sequence: TGCAGTGCATCTTTTGGGCACTCCTACAATGAGCAGTTCTTC.

There are many counts of this clonotype. The rearrangement uses TRBV5-4 and TRBJ2-1, with TRBD2 matching 10 bases. Germline V gene lookup returns CDR1 SGHNT and CDR2 YYREEE (reference sequence). With V trimmed by 0 bases and J by 4 bases, 4 bases remained unmatched. CDR3 size: 16 residues. CDR3 DNA sequence: TGTGCCAGCAGCTTGGGTGGACTAGCGGTATACAATGAGCAGTTCTTC. It is translated as CASSLGGLAVYNEQFF.

This chain joins TRBV5-4 and TRBJ1-1; D unclear. Deletions cut 4 bases from V and 3 bases from J, with 16 bases between. The CDR3 extends over 15 amino acids. Germline CDR1 reads SGHNT; CDR2 reads YYREEE (reference sequence). Here the CDR3 reads CASSDPKNGDTEAFF. DNA for the CDR3: TGTGCCAGCAGCGATCCGAAGAACGGCGACACTGAAGCTTTCTTT. Full variable domain (remainder filled in from reference TRBV5-4 and TRBJ1-1): ETGVTQSPTHLIKTRGQQVTLRCSSQSGHNTVSWYQQALGQGPQFIFQYYREEENGRGNFPPRFSGLQFPNYSSELNVNALELDDSALYLCASSDPKNGDTEAFFGQGTRLTVV.

Ten or more counts support this clonotype. The CDR3 DNA is TGCGCCAGCAGCACGACAGGGCTCCAATCCTACGAGCAGTACTTC. Amino acid sequence: CASSTTGLQSYEQYF. V is TRBV5-1 and J is TRBJ2-7; 7 positions match TRBD1. CDR1 SGHRS and CDR2 YFSETQ come from the germline V gene. Unmatched junction bases numbered 8, after V lost 4 bases and J lost 1 base. CDR3 length: 15 amino acids.

The chain employs TRBV20-1 and TRBJ1-4, with 9 bases matching TRBD1. The CDR3 extends over 14 amino acids. Trimming took 6 bases from V and 6 from J; bases not matched to a gene: 8. Germline values: CDR1 DFQATT, CDR2 SNEGSKA (reference sequence). CDR3 in amino acids: CSAEPGQGYEKLFF. The CDR3 nucleotides are TGCAGTGCCGAACCGGGACAGGGTTATGAAAAACTGTTTTTT.

Remarks on this clonotype: Being one base from a much bigger clone, this may be a read error. V usage is TRBV6-5 and J usage is TRBJ2-7; D remains unclear. The CDR3 totals 12 residues. Germline V gene sequence: CDR1 MNHEY, CDR2 SVGAGI. Written as DNA, the CDR3 is TGTGCCTGCAGTTCCAACTCCTACGAGCAGTACTTC. Translating it yields CACSSNSYEQYF.

The chain uses TRBV7-2 and TRBJ1-6; D is possibly TRBD1 (6 bases). The CDR3 runs to 15 residues. Trimming pared 1 base from V and 9 bases from J, leaving 13 bases between. Germline assignment: CDR1 SGHTA and CDR2 FQGNSA. Written as DNA, the CDR3 is TGTGCCAGCAGCTTAGTCTCGACCAGGGGTTCACCCCTCCACTTT. As protein: CASSLVSTRGSPLHF.

This clonotype was recorded many times. The chain carries TRBV12-3 or TRBV12-4 and TRBJ1-5, with TRBD1 identical over 7 bases. There are 14 residues in the CDR3. V lost 5 bases to trimming and J lost 2 bases; unmatched junction nucleotides: 3. The DNA for the CDR3 is TGTGCCAGCAGTCCGACAGGGCGCAATCAGCCCCAGCATTTT. Its protein is CASSPTGRNQPQHF.

This clonotype was detected ten times or more. The V call is TRBV7-6, the J call TRBJ2-3; 7 positions match TRBD1. Unmatched junction bases numbered 15, after V lost 7 bases and J lost 5 bases. This CDR3 spans 16 amino acids. Germline V lookup: CDR1 SGHVS, CDR2 FNYEAQ. This chain's CDR3 is CASNPEPGTDKDTQYF. The CDR3 DNA is TGTGCCAGCAACCCGGAGCCGGGGACAGATAAAGATACGCAGTATTTT.

This clonotype was counted a few times. Here the CDR3 reads CSARPPSGRRETDTQYF. The CDR3 DNA reads as TGCAGTGCTAGACCACCTAGCGGGAGAAGGGAAACAGATACGCAGTATTTT. The rearrangement uses TRBV20-1 and TRBJ2-3, with 10 bases matching TRBD2. The CDR3 runs 17 residues. CDR1 is DFQATT and CDR2 is SNEGSKA in the germline V gene (reference sequence). V shed 2 bases and J 3 bases; nucleotides not matched to a gene: 11.

The chain joins TRBV7-2 to TRBJ1-2; maybe TRBD1 (6 bases). V was clipped by 4 bases and J by 0 bases, with 18 bases between them. Germline CDR1 and CDR2: SGHTA and FQGNSA. The CDR3 covers 17 residues. CDR3 sequence (DNA): TGTGCCAGCAGCTCGGAGGGAGGGGGAAGAGCTAACTATGGCTACACCTTC. Translation: CASSSEGGGRANYGYTF.

The gene calls are TRBV7-2 and TRBJ2-5, with 14 nucleotides matching TRBD2. The germline CDR1 and CDR2 sequences are SGHTA and FQGNSA. The CDR3 runs 16 residues. With V trimmed by 4 bases and J by 5 bases, 6 bases remained unmatched. The CDR3 DNA reads TGTGCCAGCAGCTCCGGGACTAGCGGGAGTGGGGAGACCCAGTACTTC. Its translation is CASSSGTSGSGETQYF.

In this sample, this clonotype turned up many times. The V gene is TRBV20-1, the J gene TRBJ2-3; 9 nucleotides align to TRBD2. The germline V gene has CDR1 DFQATT and CDR2 SNEGSKA (reference sequence). J lost 5 bases, V lost 4 bases, and 10 bases had no gene match. The CDR3 runs 15 residues. The chain's CDR3 is CSANSVASGKDTQYF. DNA of the CDR3: TGCAGTGCTAACAGCGTGGCTAGCGGGAAAGATACGCAGTATTTT.

This clonotype was seen ten or more times. The rearrangement links TRBV7-9 to TRBJ2-1; D unresolved. The CDR3 loop spans 14 amino acids. Germline V gives CDR1 SEHNR, CDR2 FQNEAQ (reference sequence). The V end lost 5 bases, the J end lost 3 bases, and 11 bases lay between the germline ends. As DNA, the CDR3 is TGTGCCAGCAGCGTAGGCTCTGGCTACAATGAGCAGTTCTTC. Encoded protein: CASSVGSGYNEQFF.

On this clonotype itself: This clone may be a read error of a much larger clone one base away. DNA of the CDR3: TGTGCCACCATGGCCGGGTCTGGAAACACCATATATTTT. Translated: CATMAGSGNTIYF. This chain connects TRBV24-1 to TRBJ1-3; D remains unclear. Trimming stripped 8 bases from V and 1 base from J, with 8 bases between. Germline assignment: CDR1 KGHDR and CDR2 SFDVKD. The CDR3 contains 13 residues.

A note on this clonotype: Given a much more abundant clone one base away, this may be a read error. V is TRBV6-2 or TRBV6-3 and J is TRBJ2-7; the D gene is possibly TRBD1 (5 bases). The CDR3 loop spans 13 amino acids. Trimming removed 10 bases at V and 7 bases at J, with 20 bases between. Germline CDR1 reads MNHEY; CDR2 reads SVGEGT. The CDR3 nucleotides read TGTGCCACCACGGTCAGGGCGGAAGATGAGCAGTACTTC. It is translated as CATTVRAEDEQYF.

This clonotype was recorded at least ten times. The rearrangement uses TRBV7-8 and TRBJ2-1, with D perhaps matching TRBD1 (6 bases). This CDR3 contains 16 residues. V shed 4 bases and J shed 0 bases, with 13 bases lying between them. Germline CDR1 is SGHVS and CDR2 is FQNEAQ. The CDR3 reads CASSYQMTGSYNEQFF. Written as DNA, the CDR3 is TGTGCCAGCAGCTACCAAATGACAGGCTCCTACAATGAGCAGTTCTTC.

The table lists this clonotype with many counts. J is TRBJ2-1 and V is TRBV10-3; possibly TRBD2 for D (6 bases). Trimming took off 0 bases at V and 4 bases at J, with 16 bases between the two ends. The CDR3 sequence is 17 residues long. Per the germline V gene, CDR1 is ENHRY and CDR2 is SYGVKD. The CDR3 nucleotides are TGTGCCATCAGTGAGTCGACTACTAGCAACCAATACAATGAGCAGTTCTTC. It specifies CAISESTTSNQYNEQFF.

In this sample, this clonotype turned up a few times. The chain combines TRBV30 with TRBJ2-7; tentatively, D is TRBD2 (6 bases). Per the germline V gene, CDR1 is GTSNPN and CDR2 is SVGIG (reference sequence). V lost 1 base and J 5 bases, leaving 18 bases between the germline ends. This CDR3 has 15 residues. CDR3 sequence: CAWSGTGTLNHEQYF. The CDR3 nucleotides are TGTGCCTGGAGTGGAACCGGGACTCTGAACCACGAGCAGTACTTC.

This clonotype was observed at least ten times. This chain links TRBV4-3 with TRBJ2-5; 12 bases are a match to TRBD2. CDR3 length equals 18 residues. V shed 0 bases and J 5 bases; nucleotides not matched to a gene: 10. Germline V gives CDR1 LGHNA, CDR2 YSLEER. CDR3 loop: CASSQERRLAGVSETQYF. The CDR3 DNA sequence: TGCGCCAGCAGCCAAGAGCGGAGACTAGCGGGAGTCTCGGAGACCCAGTACTTC.

In DNA form, the CDR3 reads TGTGCCAGCACAAGTAAGGCCCCTTACGAGCAGTACTTC. Amino acid sequence: CASTSKAPYEQYF. J is TRBJ2-7 and V is TRBV6-6; no reliable D call. V was pared by 7 bases and J by 4 bases, with 14 bases between. The germline V gene encodes CDR1 MNHNY and CDR2 SVGAGI (reference sequence). The CDR3 extends over 13 amino acids.

This clonotype was counted at least ten times. V and J are TRBV5-4 and TRBJ2-1; no firm D call. Trimming shortened V by 0 bases and J by 0 bases, and 10 bases separated the two germline ends. The germline V gene encodes CDR1 SGHNT and CDR2 YYREEE (reference sequence). The CDR3 loop spans 16 amino acids. The CDR3 sequence is CASSLDHQSSYNEQFF. CDR3 DNA sequence: TGTGCCAGCAGCTTGGACCATCAAAGCTCCTACAATGAGCAGTTCTTC. The full variable domain, completed using reference TRBV5-4 and TRBJ2-1, is ETGVTQSPTHLIKTRGQQVTLRCSSQSGHNTVSWYQQALGQGPQFIFQYYREEENGRGNFPPRFSGLQFPNYSSELNVNALELDDSALYLCASSLDHQSSYNEQFFGPGTRLTVL.

This clonotype was seen many times. V gene TRBV11-3 combines with J gene TRBJ2-1; 7 bases are a match to TRBD2. Germline CDR1 SGHNT, CDR2 YENEEA. Trimming took 2 bases from V and 2 from J; bases not matched to a gene: 3. The CDR3 has 15 amino acids. The chain's CDR3 is CASSLLAVPYNEQFF. CDR3 coding DNA: TGTGCCAGCAGCTTACTAGCGGTACCCTACAATGAGCAGTTCTTC.

This clonotype was detected ten times or more. The V and J genes are TRBV15 and TRBJ2-3, with D perhaps assigned TRBD1 or TRBD2 (5 bases each). Trimming took 7 bases from V and 1 from J, leaving 15 bases between them. Germline values: CDR1 LNHNV, CDR2 YYDKDF (reference sequence). The CDR3 is 15 residues long. CDR3 sequence (DNA): TGTGCCACCAATACCGCCGGGGCAGGCACAGATACGCAGTATTTT. It is translated as CATNTAGAGTDTQYF.

This clonotype was seen ten or more times. V and J are TRBV20-1 and TRBJ2-1, with 8 bases lining up with TRBD2. The CDR3 is made up of 15 amino acids. The V and J ends lost 3 bases and 4 bases, in that order; junction bases with no gene match: 8. CDR1 and CDR2 (germline): DFQATT, SNEGSKA (reference sequence). CDR3 in DNA: TGCAGTGCTAGGTCGACGGGAGGGGGTTACAATGAGCAGTTCTTC. Translated: CSARSTGGGYNEQFF.